This entry describes one TCR beta chain. This entry belongs to a study of response to subunit inactivated influenza vaccine. The germline V gene has CDR1 DFQATT and CDR2 SNEGSKA (reference sequence). Trimming cost V 2 bases and J 3 bases; bases outside gene matches: 11. The CDR3 length is 16 residues. From the RT-PCR reads, TCRdb called clonotypes with MiXCR, one entry per CDR3 protein. The sample lists fewer than 250,000 distinct CDR3 sequences, 14% occurring once. The chain couples TRBV20-1 to TRBJ1-2; 8 nucleotides agree with TRBD1. Sequenced here: CD8+ T cells sorted from PBMCs, sampled around 5 days after vaccination. This clonotype was obtained from a man aged 50-59 years who received an inactivated influenza vaccine. The CDR3 region has the DNA TGCAGTGCTAGACCACGTCAGGGGGCGCCGGACTATGGCTACACCTTC. Translating gives CSARPRQGAPDYGYTF.